The 12 T cell receptor beta chains below come from one sample, sequenced in a study of T cells in Graves' hyperthyroidism and ophthalmopathy. What was amplified from RNA transcripts were TCR beta CDR3 regions. An initial round of RT-PCR targeting the TCR CDR3 relied on the HTBI primer set. TCRdb ran MiXCR on the multiplex PCR reads and lists one entry per CDR3 protein. In the table there are more than 300,000 distinct CDR3 sequences, approximately 18% of which are singletons. Material: blood. All receptors come from a woman in her twenties or thirties with Graves' hyperthyroidism that later progressed to Graves' ophthalmopathy.

The chain is built from TRBV7-9 and TRBJ1-1; 8 nucleotides agree with TRBD1. Germline loops: CDR1 SEHNR, CDR2 FQNEAQ (reference sequence). The CDR3 sequence is 15 residues long. V dropped 5 bases and J dropped 3; count of bases not matched to a gene: 8. CDR3: CASSPGQGEYTEAFF. The CDR3 nucleotides read TGTGCCAGCAGCCCCGGACAGGGAGAATACACTGAAGCTTTCTTT. Full variable domain (remainder filled in from reference TRBV7-9 and TRBJ1-1): DTGVSQNPRHKITKRGQNVTFRCDPISEHNRLYWYRQTLGQGPEFLTYFQNEAQLEKSRLLSDRFSAERPKGSFSTLEIQRTEQGDSAMYLCASSPGQGEYTEAFFGQGTRLTVV.

Many counts were recorded for this clonotype. The rearrangement links TRBV20-1 to TRBJ2-1, with 8 bases lining up with TRBD2. CDR3 length equals 15 residues. Germline V gives CDR1 DFQATT, CDR2 SNEGSKA (reference sequence). Trimming at V came to 5 bases and at J to 9 bases, leaving 15 bases not matched to a gene. CDR3 residues: CSAPPLAGLGGEQFF. CDR3 bases: TGCAGTGCTCCCCCCCTAGCGGGCTTAGGGGGTGAGCAGTTCTTC.

The chain combines TRBV7-9 with TRBJ1-4; D unclear. V lost 7 bases to trimming and J lost 9 bases, with 18 bases between them. Germline V lookup: CDR1 SEHNR, CDR2 FQNEAQ (reference sequence). CDR3 length equals 14 residues. DNA of the CDR3: TGTGCCAGCAACAAGGGAGCCGATGGGAAAAAACTGTTTTTT. Its protein is CASNKGADGKKLFF. The variable domain in full, with the rest retrieved from reference TRBV7-9 and TRBJ1-4, is DTGVSQNPRHKITKRGQNVTFRCDPISEHNRLYWYRQTLGQGPEFLTYFQNEAQLEKSRLLSDRFSAERPKGSFSTLEIQRTEQGDSAMYLCASNKGADGKKLFFGSGTQLSVL.

This clonotype came up many times. The rearrangement links TRBV15 to TRBJ1-4; tentative D call: TRBD1 (5 bases). Deletions cut 8 bases from V and 8 bases from J, with 12 bases between. Germline V gene lookup returns CDR1 LNHNV and CDR2 YYDKDF (reference sequence). The CDR3 consists of 12 residues. Here the CDR3 DNA reads TGTGCCACCCGCGGGACGAGGGAAAAACTGTTTTTT. This gives the protein CATRGTREKLFF.

This clonotype has at least ten counts. V and J are TRBV20-1 and TRBJ2-1; 10 bases line up with TRBD2. The junction had 9 bases not matched to a gene; V was cut back by 0 bases and J by 7 bases. CDR3 length: 16 amino acids. Germline CDR1 is DFQATT and CDR2 is SNEGSKA (reference sequence). The DNA of the CDR3 is TGCAGTGCTAGAGATCAACGGCTAGCGGGAGATAATGAGCAGTTCTTC. Amino acids: CSARDQRLAGDNEQFF.

Note on this clonotype: In this CDR3 the conserved last residue, phenylalanine or tryptophan, is missing, so a read error is likely. The chain employs TRBV2 and TRBJ1-6; no reliable D call. This CDR3 region has 16 residues. Trimming removed 3 bases at V and 10 bases at J, with 19 bases between. The germline CDR1 and CDR2 sequences are SNHLY and FYNNEI. The CDR3 nucleotides are TGTGCCAGCAGTGAGACCGGGAACCCTGGCCGGTCACCCCTCCACATT. It specifies CASSETGNPGRSPLHI.

This clonotype appeared many times. The rearrangement links TRBV11-2 to TRBJ1-2; D might be TRBD1 (6 bases). V lost 5 bases and J lost 1, with 17 bases in between. The CDR3 spans 16 residues. Germline CDR1 SGHAT, CDR2 FQNNGV. This chain's CDR3 is CASSPDLHRVNYGYTF. DNA for the CDR3: TGTGCCAGCAGCCCGGACCTCCACAGGGTTAACTATGGCTACACCTTC.

This clonotype has a count of ten or more. The chain links TRBV30 to TRBJ2-5, with a tentative D call TRBD2 (6 bases). The CDR3 covers 13 residues. Trimming removed 7 bases from V and 0 bases from J, with 12 bases in between. Germline CDR1 reads GTSNPN; CDR2 reads SVGIG (reference sequence). In DNA, the CDR3 is TGTGCCTCGATACCTAGCGACCAAGAGACCCAGTACTTC. Its translation: CASIPSDQETQYF.

This clonotype occurred many times. The rearrangement links TRBV12-3 or TRBV12-4 to TRBJ2-2; D is perhaps TRBD1 (6 bases). Trimming removed 4 bases at V and 4 bases at J, with 16 bases between. This CDR3 region has 16 residues. The CDR3 reads CASSSYPGHRTGELFF. In DNA form, the CDR3 reads TGTGCCAGCAGTTCCTACCCGGGACACCGCACCGGGGAGCTGTTTTTT.

This chain uses TRBV9 with TRBJ1-3; D may be TRBD1 (5 bases). CDR3 length: 15 residues. Per germline, CDR1 SGDLS and CDR2 YYNGEE. V lost 0 bases and J 2 bases, leaving 9 bases between the germline ends. The CDR3: CASSVARDPGNTIYF. The CDR3 DNA reads TGTGCCAGCAGCGTAGCGCGGGACCCTGGAAACACCATATATTTT.

This chain joins TRBV6-1 and TRBJ2-7, with D perhaps TRBD2 (7 bases). Trimming took off 7 bases at V and 3 bases at J, with 19 bases between the two ends. The CDR3 runs 15 residues. Germline loops: CDR1 MNHNS, CDR2 SASEGT. The CDR3 DNA is TGTGCCAGCATCGAAGGGGGGGATCGGGTCTACGAGCAGTACTTC. It specifies CASIEGGDRVYEQYF.

This chain uses TRBV29-1 with TRBJ1-4; D ambiguous. Germline loops: CDR1 SQVTM, CDR2 ANQGSEA. The CDR3 is 12 amino acids. Trimming removed 4 bases from V and 8 bases from J, with 11 bases in between. The CDR3 sequence is CSVGGIGEKLFF. The DNA for the CDR3 is TGCAGCGTTGGAGGTATCGGGGAAAAACTGTTTTTT.